The source of this T cell receptor (beta chain) is a study of CD8 T cells in Susac syndrome. Study summary: Active disease was present in roughly six of the sequenced Susac syndrome patients, whereas roughly 8 of them were in remission.

Between the trimmed V and J ends, which lost 3 bases and 3 bases, there was a span of 12 bases. The CDR3 sequence is 14 residues long. Germline CDR1 is SGHRS and CDR2 is YFSETQ. Random hexamers were used to reverse transcribe an amount of roughly 0.45 to 1 ug RNA. TCRdb re-called the immunoSEQ multiplex PCR reads with MiXCR, one entry per CDR3 protein. The sample includes around 85,000 distinct CDR3 sequences, around 95% of them seen just once. The sequencing input was CD8+ T cells from PBMCs. The V call is TRBV5-1, the J call TRBJ1-2, with D possibly matching TRBD1 (5 bases). This sequence was found in a human donor with Susac syndrome. CDR3 nucleotide sequence: TGCGCCAGCAGCTCCGGACGGGGGGACTATGGCTACACCTTC. As protein: CASSSGRGDYGYTF.